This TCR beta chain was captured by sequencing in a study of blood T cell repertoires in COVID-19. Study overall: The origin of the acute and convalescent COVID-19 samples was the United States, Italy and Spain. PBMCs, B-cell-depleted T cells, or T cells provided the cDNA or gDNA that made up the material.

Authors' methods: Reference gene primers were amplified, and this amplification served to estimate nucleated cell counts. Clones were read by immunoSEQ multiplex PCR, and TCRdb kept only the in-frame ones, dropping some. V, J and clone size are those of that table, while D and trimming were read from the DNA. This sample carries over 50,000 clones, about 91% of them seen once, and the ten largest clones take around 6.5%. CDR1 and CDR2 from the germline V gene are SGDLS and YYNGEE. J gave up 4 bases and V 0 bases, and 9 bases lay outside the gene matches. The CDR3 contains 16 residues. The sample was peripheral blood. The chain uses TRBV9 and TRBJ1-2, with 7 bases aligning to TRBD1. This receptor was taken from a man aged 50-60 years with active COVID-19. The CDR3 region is CASSVGSGGNGYGYTF. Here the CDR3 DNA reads TGTGCCAGCAGCGTAGGTTCAGGGGGTAACGGCTATGGCTACACCTTC. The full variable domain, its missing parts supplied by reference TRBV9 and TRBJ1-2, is DSGVTQTPKHLITATGQRVTLRCSPRSGDLSVYWYQQSLDQGLQFLIQYYNGEERAKGNILERFSAQQFPDLHSELNLSSLELGDSALYFCASSVGSGGNGYGYTFGSGTRLTVV.